One and the same sample provided the 20 T cell receptor beta chains below, sequenced in a study of blood T cell repertoires in COVID-19. Sequenced by immunoSEQ multiplex PCR; TCRdb stores in-frame clones only, minus some. The sample has around 300,000 clones, around 90% seen once. What was sequenced was PBMCs or T cells enriched from blood (not recorded which). The receptors were sampled from a woman aged 40 to 49 who had recovered from COVID-19.

The V gene is TRBV19, the J gene TRBJ1-5; D possibly corresponds to TRBD1 (6 bases). CDR3 length: 15 amino acids. The germline gives CDR1 LNHDA, CDR2 SQIVND (reference sequence). Trimming cost V 3 bases and J 2 bases, with 11 bases left between them. In nucleotides, the CDR3 is TGTGCCAGTAGTATTAGCCGGACAGGCAATCAGCCCCAGCATTTT. Translating gives CASSISRTGNQPQHF. The full variable domain, rest sourced from reference TRBV19 and TRBJ1-5, is DGGITQSPKYLFRKEGQNVTLSCEQNLNHDAMYWYRQDPGQGLRLIYYSQIVNDFQKGDIAEGYSVSREKKESFPLTVTSAQKNPTAFYLCASSISRTGNQPQHFGDGTRLSIL.

V and J are TRBV15 and TRBJ2-1, with TRBD1 identical over 8 bases. The CDR3 runs 15 residues. Trimming at V came to 2 bases and at J to 5 bases, leaving 5 bases not matched to a gene. Germline V gives CDR1 LNHNV, CDR2 YYDKDF (reference sequence). CDR3 amino acids: CATSRTGGRNNEQFF. CDR3 coding DNA: TGTGCCACCAGCAGAACAGGGGGACGAAACAATGAGCAGTTCTTC.

The rearrangement uses TRBV7-2 and TRBJ2-1, with a weak D call TRBD2 (6 bases). This CDR3 comprises 15 residues. Germline V gene data show CDR1 as SGHTA and CDR2 as FQGNSA. The V end was cut by 5 bases, the J end by 0 bases, with 11 bases between. CDR3 DNA sequence: TGTGCCAGCAGCCGGGCCGGGAGCTCCTACAATGAGCAGTTCTTC. It encodes CASSRAGSSYNEQFF. Based on the CDR3 plus reference TRBV7-2 and TRBJ2-1, the full variable domain is GAGVSQSPSNKVTEKGKDVELRCDPISGHTALYWYRQSLGQGLEFLIYFQGNSAPDKSGLPSDRFSAERTGGSVSTLTIQRTQQEDSAVYLCASSRAGSSYNEQFFGPGTRLTVL.

The V and J genes are TRBV9 and TRBJ2-2; TRBD2 is a possible D gene (5 bases). The length of the CDR3 is 16 residues. CDR1 is SGDLS and CDR2 is YYNGEE in the germline V gene. The ends were cut back, 0 bases at V and 0 bases at J, with 9 bases in the middle. The CDR3 loop is CASSVGGLANTGELFF. In DNA form, the CDR3 reads TGTGCCAGCAGCGTAGGCGGACTGGCGAACACCGGGGAGCTGTTTTTT.

The CDR3 DNA sequence: TGTGCCAGCAGCAAGACAGGGGCCTATGGCTACACCTTC. Translation: CASSKTGAYGYTF. The chain combines TRBV7-3 with TRBJ1-2; 8 nucleotides agree with TRBD1. Trimming took 5 bases from V and 4 from J; bases not matched to a gene: 3. The length of the CDR3 is 13 residues. The germline V gene has CDR1 SGHTA and CDR2 FQGTGA.

The chain carries TRBV27 and TRBJ1-4; D is undetermined. The germline V gene has CDR1 MNHEY and CDR2 SMNVEV (reference sequence). There are 16 residues in the CDR3. V shed 6 bases and J shed 0 bases, with 14 bases lying between them. DNA of the CDR3: TGTGCCAGCAGCCGAGCCTCCGGGGCAACTAATGAAAAACTGTTTTTT. This gives the protein CASSRASGATNEKLFF.

The chain employs TRBV3-1 (or the pseudogene TRBV3-2) and TRBJ2-7; no firm D call. The CDR3 spans 12 residues. CDR1 is LGHDT, CDR2 YNNKEL, per germline (reference sequence). V lost 0 bases and J 6 bases, leaving 6 bases between the germline ends. The CDR3 protein is CASSQENGEQYF. The CDR3 region has the DNA TGTGCCAGCAGCCAAGAAAACGGCGAGCAGTACTTC.

This chain joins TRBV6-4 and TRBJ2-3; 8 bases map to TRBD2. Germline CDR1 reads MRHNA; CDR2 reads SNTAGT. The J segment lost 4 bases and the V segment lost 5 bases, leaving 11 bases of the junction unmatched. The CDR3 extends over 16 amino acids. This chain's CDR3 is CASSYQPGGPPDTQYF. The CDR3 region has the DNA TGTGCCAGCAGTTATCAGCCGGGGGGGCCGCCAGATACGCAGTATTTT.

This rearrangement joins TRBV7-2 to TRBJ2-2; D remains unclear. This CDR3 comprises 14 residues. V was clipped by 4 bases and J by 5 bases, with 11 bases between them. The germline gives CDR1 SGHTA, CDR2 FQGNSA. In DNA form, the CDR3 reads TGTGCCAGCAGCTCCCGCATAGAGACCGGGGAGCTGTTTTTT. This translates into CASSSRIETGELFF.

The chain joins TRBV5-4 to TRBJ1-1, with a possible D match to TRBD1 (5 bases). From germline, CDR1 is SGHNT and CDR2 YYREEE (reference sequence). This CDR3 spans 15 amino acids. The V gene lost 3 bases and the J gene lost 0 bases, with 12 bases spanning the gap. The CDR3 spells CASSSWGPMNTEAFF. CDR3 DNA: TGTGCCAGCAGCTCATGGGGCCCTATGAACACTGAAGCTTTCTTT.

V usage is TRBV5-4 and J usage is TRBJ2-6; D gene ambiguous. CDR3 length: 14 residues. The germline CDR1 and CDR2 sequences are SGHNT and YYREEE (reference sequence). V was pared by 1 base and J by 2 bases, with 4 bases between. The CDR3 loop is CASSLTAGANVLTF. DNA of the CDR3: TGTGCCAGCAGCTTGACAGCTGGGGCCAACGTCCTGACTTTC.

DNA for the CDR3: TGTGCCAGCAGCCCCCGGGACATTGACGCAAACTATGGCTACACCTTC. This gives the protein CASSPRDIDANYGYTF. The chain couples TRBV27 to TRBJ1-2; D perhaps matches TRBD1 (6 bases). Between the trimmed V and J ends, which lost 6 bases and 2 bases, there was a span of 19 bases. The CDR3 loop spans 16 amino acids. The V gene's germline CDR1 is MNHEY and CDR2 SMNVEV (reference sequence).

This chain links TRBV6-5 with TRBJ1-2, with 9 bases identical to TRBD1. The germline gives CDR1 MNHEY, CDR2 SVGAGI. V dropped 6 bases and J dropped 1; count of bases not matched to a gene: 6. This CDR3 comprises 15 residues. The CDR3 sequence: CASREGQGFNYGYTF. Here the CDR3 DNA reads TGTGCCAGCAGGGAGGGACAGGGATTTAACTATGGCTACACCTTC.

The chain combines TRBV14 with TRBJ2-1; tentative D call: TRBD2 (6 bases). Looked up from germline, CDR1 is SGHDN and CDR2 is FVKESK. The CDR3 runs 17 residues. The germline V and J ends were trimmed by 0 bases and 4 bases, with 16 bases remaining between them. CDR3 coding DNA: TGTGCCAGCAGCCAAGAGTTGGCGGGGAGGATTTACAATGAGCAGTTCTTC. Its translation: CASSQELAGRIYNEQFF.

The J gene is TRBJ1-2, the V gene TRBV7-8; 7 nucleotides align to TRBD1. The germline CDR1 and CDR2 sequences are SGHVS and FQNEAQ. V trimming: 3 bases; J trimming: 4 bases; junction bases outside the gene matches: 11. The CDR3 is made up of 16 amino acids. The CDR3 loop reads CASSFRNRGDAYGYTF. DNA of the CDR3: TGTGCCAGCAGCTTCCGTAACAGGGGCGACGCCTATGGCTACACCTTC.

The rearrangement links TRBV27 to TRBJ2-1, with 11 bases identical to TRBD2. The CDR3 spans 12 residues. CDR1 and CDR2 from the germline V gene are MNHEY and SMNVEV (reference sequence). For the CDR3, the DNA is TGTCAATCAAGGACTAGCGGGAATGAGCAGTTCTTC. This encodes CQSRTSGNEQFF.

This chain uses TRBV7-6 with TRBJ2-2; 12 bases are shared with TRBD2. Germline V gene data show CDR1 as SGHVS and CDR2 as FNYEAQ. The junction had 5 bases not matched to a gene; V was cut back by 2 bases and J by 7 bases. The CDR3 consists of 16 residues. The CDR3: CASSLRTSGVHGELFF. Written as DNA, the CDR3 is TGTGCCAGCAGCTTAAGGACTAGCGGGGTCCACGGGGAGCTGTTTTTT.

This chain uses TRBV27 with TRBJ1-2, with D maybe TRBD1 (6 bases). Germline values: CDR1 MNHEY, CDR2 SMNVEV (reference sequence). V shed 5 bases and J shed 5 bases, with 15 bases lying between them. The length of the CDR3 is 14 residues. CDR3 DNA: TGTGCCAGCAGTCCCACAGGGTTTACATATGGCTACACCTTC. The encoded protein is CASSPTGFTYGYTF.

The chain links TRBV19 to TRBJ1-2; a possible D gene is TRBD1 (6 bases). Between the trimmed V and J ends, which lost 2 bases and 4 bases, there was a span of 11 bases. The CDR3 totals 14 residues. CDR1 is LNHDA, CDR2 SQIVND, per germline (reference sequence). The CDR3 is CASSISADSYGYTF. CDR3 DNA sequence: TGTGCCAGTAGTATATCAGCGGACAGCTATGGCTACACCTTC.

This clone was seen once. The chain links TRBV7-9 to TRBJ1-5; no reliable D call. V lost 5 bases and J 7 bases, leaving 12 bases between the germline ends. Per germline, CDR1 SEHNR and CDR2 FQNEAQ (reference sequence). This CDR3 region has 13 residues. CDR3 region: CASSREGSQPQHF. The CDR3 DNA reads TGTGCCAGCAGCCGGGAGGGTAGCCAGCCCCAGCATTTT.